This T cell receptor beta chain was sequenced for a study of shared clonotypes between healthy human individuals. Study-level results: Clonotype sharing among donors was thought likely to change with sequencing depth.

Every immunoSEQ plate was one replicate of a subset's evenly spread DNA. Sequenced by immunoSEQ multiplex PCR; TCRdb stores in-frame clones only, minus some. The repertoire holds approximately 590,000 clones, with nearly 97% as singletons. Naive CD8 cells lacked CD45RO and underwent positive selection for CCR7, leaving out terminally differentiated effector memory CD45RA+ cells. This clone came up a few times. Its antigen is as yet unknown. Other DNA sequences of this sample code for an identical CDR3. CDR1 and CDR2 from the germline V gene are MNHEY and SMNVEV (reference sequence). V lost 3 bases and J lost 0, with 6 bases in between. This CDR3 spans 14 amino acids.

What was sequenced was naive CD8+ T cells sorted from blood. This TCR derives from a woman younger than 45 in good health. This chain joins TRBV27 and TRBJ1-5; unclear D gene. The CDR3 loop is CASSLRDSNQPQHF. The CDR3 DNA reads TGTGCCAGCAGTTTGCGGGATAGCAATCAGCCCCAGCATTTT.